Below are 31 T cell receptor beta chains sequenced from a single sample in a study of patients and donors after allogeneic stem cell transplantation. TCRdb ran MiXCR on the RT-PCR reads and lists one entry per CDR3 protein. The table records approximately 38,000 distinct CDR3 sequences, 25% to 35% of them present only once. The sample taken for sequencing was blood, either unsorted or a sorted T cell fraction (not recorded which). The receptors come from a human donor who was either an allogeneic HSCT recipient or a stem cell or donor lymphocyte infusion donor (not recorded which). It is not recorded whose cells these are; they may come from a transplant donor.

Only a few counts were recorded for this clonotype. The CDR3 nucleotides read TGCAGCGCCGGGAGTAAGACCGGGGAGCTGTTTTTT. Translation gives CSAGSKTGELFF. This chain uses TRBV29-1 with TRBJ2-2, with D perhaps TRBD2 (6 bases). The CDR3 totals 12 residues. From germline, CDR1 is SQVTM and CDR2 ANQGSEA. V was shortened by 7 bases and J by 5 bases, with 11 bases between the two germline ends.

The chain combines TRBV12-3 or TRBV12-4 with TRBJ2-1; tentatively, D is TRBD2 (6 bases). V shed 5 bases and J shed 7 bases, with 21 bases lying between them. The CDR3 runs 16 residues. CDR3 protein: CASSPSGLAARNEQFF. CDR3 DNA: TGTGCCAGCAGTCCCTCGGGACTGGCCGCTAGAAATGAGCAGTTCTTC.

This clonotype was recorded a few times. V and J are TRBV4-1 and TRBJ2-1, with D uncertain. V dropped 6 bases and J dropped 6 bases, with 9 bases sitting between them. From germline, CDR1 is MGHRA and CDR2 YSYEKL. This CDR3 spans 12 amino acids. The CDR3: CASSGEFNEQFF. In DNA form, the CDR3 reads TGCGCCAGCAGTGGAGAGTTCAATGAGCAGTTCTTC.

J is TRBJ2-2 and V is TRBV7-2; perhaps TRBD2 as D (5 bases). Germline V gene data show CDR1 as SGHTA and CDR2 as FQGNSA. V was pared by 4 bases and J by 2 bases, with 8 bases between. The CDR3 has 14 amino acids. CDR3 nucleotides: TGTGCCAGCAGCTCTGGACTTAACACCGGGGAGCTGTTTTTT. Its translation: CASSSGLNTGELFF.

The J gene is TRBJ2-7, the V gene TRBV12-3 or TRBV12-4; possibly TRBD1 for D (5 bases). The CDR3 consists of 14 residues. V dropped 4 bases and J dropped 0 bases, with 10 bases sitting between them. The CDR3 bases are TGTGCCAGCAGTTCCAGGGCCAGCTCCTACGAGCAGTACTTC. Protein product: CASSSRASSYEQYF.

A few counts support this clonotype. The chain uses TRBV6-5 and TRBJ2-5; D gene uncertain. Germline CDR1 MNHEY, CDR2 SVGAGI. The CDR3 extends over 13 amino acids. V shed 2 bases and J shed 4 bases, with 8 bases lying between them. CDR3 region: CASSYARIETQYF. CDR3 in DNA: TGTGCCAGCAGTTACGCCAGAATAGAGACCCAGTACTTC.

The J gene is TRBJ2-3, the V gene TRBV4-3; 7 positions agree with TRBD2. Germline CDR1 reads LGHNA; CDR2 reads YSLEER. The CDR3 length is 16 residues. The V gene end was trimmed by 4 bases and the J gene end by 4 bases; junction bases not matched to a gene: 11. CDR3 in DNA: TGCGCCAGCAGCCGGGAGGGGACGACCTCGGCAGATACGCAGTATTTT. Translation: CASSREGTTSADTQYF.

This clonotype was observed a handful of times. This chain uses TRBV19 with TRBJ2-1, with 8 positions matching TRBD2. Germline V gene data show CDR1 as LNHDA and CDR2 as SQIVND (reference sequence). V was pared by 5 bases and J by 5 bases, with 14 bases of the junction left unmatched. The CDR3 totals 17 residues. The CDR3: CASSPAVAGFLDNEQFF. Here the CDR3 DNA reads TGTGCCAGTAGTCCGGCGGTAGCGGGATTTTTAGACAATGAGCAGTTCTTC. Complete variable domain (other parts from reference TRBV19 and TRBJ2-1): DGGITQSPKYLFRKEGQNVTLSCEQNLNHDAMYWYRQDPGQGLRLIYYSQIVNDFQKGDIAEGYSVSREKKESFPLTVTSAQKNPTAFYLCASSPAVAGFLDNEQFFGPGTRLTVL.

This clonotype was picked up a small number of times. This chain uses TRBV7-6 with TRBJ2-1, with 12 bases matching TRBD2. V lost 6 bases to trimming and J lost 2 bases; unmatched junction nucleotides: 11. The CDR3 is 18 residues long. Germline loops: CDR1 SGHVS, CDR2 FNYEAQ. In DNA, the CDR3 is TGTGCCAGCAGTTTTACGCTAGCGGGAGGGACGACCTACAATGAGCAGTTCTTC. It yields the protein CASSFTLAGGTTYNEQFF.

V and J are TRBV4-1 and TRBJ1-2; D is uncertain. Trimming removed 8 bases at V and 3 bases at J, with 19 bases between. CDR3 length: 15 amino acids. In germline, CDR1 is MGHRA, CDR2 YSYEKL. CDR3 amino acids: CASQSDADIHYGYTF. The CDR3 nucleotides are TGCGCCAGCCAGAGCGATGCGGATATTCACTATGGCTACACCTTC.

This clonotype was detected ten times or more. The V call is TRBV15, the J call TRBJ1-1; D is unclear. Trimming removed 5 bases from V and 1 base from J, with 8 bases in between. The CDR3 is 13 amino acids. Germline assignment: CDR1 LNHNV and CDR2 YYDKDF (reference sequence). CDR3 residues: CATSRQANTEAFF. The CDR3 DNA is TGTGCCACCAGCCGTCAAGCGAACACTGAAGCTTTCTTT.

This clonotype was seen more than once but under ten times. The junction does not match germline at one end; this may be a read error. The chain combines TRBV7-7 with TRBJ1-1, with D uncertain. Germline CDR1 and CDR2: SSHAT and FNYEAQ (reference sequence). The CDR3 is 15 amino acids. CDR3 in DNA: TGTGCTAGCAGCCCCGCTCCGTCCGAAAACGCTGAAGCTTTCTTT. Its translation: CASSPAPSENAEAFF.

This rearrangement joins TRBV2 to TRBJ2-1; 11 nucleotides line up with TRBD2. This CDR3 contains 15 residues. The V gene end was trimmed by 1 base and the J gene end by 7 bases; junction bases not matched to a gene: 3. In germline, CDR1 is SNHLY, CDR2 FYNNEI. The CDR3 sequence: CASSEERLAGNEQFF. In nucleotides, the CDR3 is TGTGCCAGCAGTGAAGAAAGACTAGCGGGGAATGAGCAGTTCTTC.

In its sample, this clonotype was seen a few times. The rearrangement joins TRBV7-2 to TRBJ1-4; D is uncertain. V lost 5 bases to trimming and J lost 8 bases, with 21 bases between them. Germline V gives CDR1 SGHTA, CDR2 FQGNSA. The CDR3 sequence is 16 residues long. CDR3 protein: CASSPREGPLGEKLFF. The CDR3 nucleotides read TGTGCCAGCAGCCCCCGGGAGGGCCCTTTAGGCGAAAAACTGTTTTTT. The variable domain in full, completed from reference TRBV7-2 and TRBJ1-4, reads GAGVSQSPSNKVTEKGKDVELRCDPISGHTALYWYRQSLGQGLEFLIYFQGNSAPDKSGLPSDRFSAERTGGSVSTLTIQRTQQEDSAVYLCASSPREGPLGEKLFFGSGTQLSVL.

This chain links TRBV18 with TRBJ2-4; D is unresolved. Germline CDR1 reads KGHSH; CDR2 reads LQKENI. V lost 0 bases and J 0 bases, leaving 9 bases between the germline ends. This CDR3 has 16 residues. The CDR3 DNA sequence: TGTGCCAGCTCACCACCGGTCAGCCTAGCCAAAAACATTCAGTACTTC. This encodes CASSPPVSLAKNIQYF. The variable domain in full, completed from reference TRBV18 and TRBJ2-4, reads NAGVMQNPRHLVRRRGQEARLRCSPMKGHSHVYWYRQLPEEGLKFMVYLQKENIIDESGMPKERFSAEFPKEGPSILRIQQVVRGDSAAYFCASSPPVSLAKNIQYFGAGTRLSVL.

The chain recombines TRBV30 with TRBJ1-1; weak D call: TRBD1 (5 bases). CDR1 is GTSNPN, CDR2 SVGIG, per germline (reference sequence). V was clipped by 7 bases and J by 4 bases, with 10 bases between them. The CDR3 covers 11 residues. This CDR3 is CALGLGTEAFF. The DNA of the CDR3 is TGTGCCTTGGGACTTGGCACTGAAGCTTTCTTT.

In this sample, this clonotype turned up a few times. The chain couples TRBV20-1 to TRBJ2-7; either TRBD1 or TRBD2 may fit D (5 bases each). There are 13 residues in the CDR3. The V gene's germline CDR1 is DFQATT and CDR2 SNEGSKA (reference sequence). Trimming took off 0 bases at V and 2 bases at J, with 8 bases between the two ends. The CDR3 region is CSARDGTTYEQYF. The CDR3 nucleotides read TGCAGTGCTAGAGACGGGACCACCTACGAGCAGTACTTC.

The CDR3 DNA reads TGTGCCAGCAGCTTAGTTGAGCGGGAGGGCTCTGGAGATACGCAGTATTTT. This codes for CASSLVEREGSGDTQYF. The chain uses TRBV7-6 and TRBJ2-3; 10 positions agree with TRBD2. From germline, CDR1 is SGHVS and CDR2 FNYEAQ. The CDR3 spans 17 residues. With 1 base clipped from V and 5 bases from J, the junction kept 9 bases outside the gene matches.

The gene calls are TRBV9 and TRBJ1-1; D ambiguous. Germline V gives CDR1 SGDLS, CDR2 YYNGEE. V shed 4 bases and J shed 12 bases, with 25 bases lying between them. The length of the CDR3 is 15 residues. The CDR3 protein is CASSPYERQDDGTFF. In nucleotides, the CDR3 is TGTGCCAGCAGCCCCTACGAACGCCAGGACGACGGAACTTTCTTT.

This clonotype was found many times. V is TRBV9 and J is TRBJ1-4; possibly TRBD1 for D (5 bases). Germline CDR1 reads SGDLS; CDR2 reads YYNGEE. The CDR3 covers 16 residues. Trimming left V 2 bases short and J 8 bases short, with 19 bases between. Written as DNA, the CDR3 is TGTGCCAGCAGCGTTACCCCCTCCAACAGGAACGAAAAACTGTTTTTT. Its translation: CASSVTPSNRNEKLFF.

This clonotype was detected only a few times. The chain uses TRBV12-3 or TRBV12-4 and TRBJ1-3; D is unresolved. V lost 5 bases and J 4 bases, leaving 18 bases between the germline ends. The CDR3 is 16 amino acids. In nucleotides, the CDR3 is TGTGCCAGCAGTCCTCGACAAAGAATGACCGGAAACACCATATATTTT. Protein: CASSPRQRMTGNTIYF.

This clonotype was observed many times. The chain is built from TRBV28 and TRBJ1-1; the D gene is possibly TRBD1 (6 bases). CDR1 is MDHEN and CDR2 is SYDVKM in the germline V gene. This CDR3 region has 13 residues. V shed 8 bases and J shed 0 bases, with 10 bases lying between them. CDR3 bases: TGTGCCAGCGGGACAATGGTGAACACTGAAGCTTTCTTT. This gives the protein CASGTMVNTEAFF.

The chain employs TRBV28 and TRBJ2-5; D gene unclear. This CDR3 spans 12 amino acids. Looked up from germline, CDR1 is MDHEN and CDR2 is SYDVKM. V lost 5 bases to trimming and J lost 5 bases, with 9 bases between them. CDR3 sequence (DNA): TGTGCCAGCAGTCCTATGACTGAGACCCAGTACTTC. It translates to CASSPMTETQYF.

This CDR3 is CASSQSYGRRYTF. In DNA form, the CDR3 reads TGTGCCAGCAGCCAAAGCTACGGACGGCGCTACACCTTC. The chain is built from TRBV4-2 and TRBJ1-2; D gene uncertain. Germline V gene lookup returns CDR1 LGHNA and CDR2 YNFKEQ. V lost 2 bases to trimming and J lost 9 bases, with 13 bases between them. The CDR3 loop spans 13 amino acids.

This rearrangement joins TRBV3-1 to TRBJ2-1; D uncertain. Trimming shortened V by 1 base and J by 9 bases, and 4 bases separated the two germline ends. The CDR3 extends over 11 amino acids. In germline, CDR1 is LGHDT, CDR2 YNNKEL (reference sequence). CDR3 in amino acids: CASSQVSEQFF. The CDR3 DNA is TGTGCCAGCAGCCAAGTTAGTGAGCAGTTCTTC.

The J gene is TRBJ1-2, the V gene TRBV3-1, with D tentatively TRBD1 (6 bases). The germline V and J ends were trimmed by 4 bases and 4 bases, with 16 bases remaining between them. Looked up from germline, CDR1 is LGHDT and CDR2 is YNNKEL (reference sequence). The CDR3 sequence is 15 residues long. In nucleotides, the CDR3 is TGTGCCAGCAGCCGAGATCCTGGAGGGGGCTATGGCTACACCTTC. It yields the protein CASSRDPGGGYGYTF.

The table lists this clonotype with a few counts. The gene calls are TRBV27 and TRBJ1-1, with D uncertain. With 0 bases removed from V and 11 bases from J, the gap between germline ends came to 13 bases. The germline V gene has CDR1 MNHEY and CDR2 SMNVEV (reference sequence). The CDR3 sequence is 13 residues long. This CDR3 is CASSLSAGYRAFF. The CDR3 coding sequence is TGTGCCAGCAGTTTATCGGCGGGTTACCGGGCTTTCTTT.

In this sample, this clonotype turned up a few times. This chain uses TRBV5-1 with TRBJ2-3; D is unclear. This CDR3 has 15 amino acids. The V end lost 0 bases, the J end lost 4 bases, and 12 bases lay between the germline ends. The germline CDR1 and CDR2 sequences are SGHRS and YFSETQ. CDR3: CASSLDPFPPDTQYF. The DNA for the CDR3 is TGCGCCAGCAGCTTGGACCCTTTCCCTCCAGATACGCAGTATTTT.

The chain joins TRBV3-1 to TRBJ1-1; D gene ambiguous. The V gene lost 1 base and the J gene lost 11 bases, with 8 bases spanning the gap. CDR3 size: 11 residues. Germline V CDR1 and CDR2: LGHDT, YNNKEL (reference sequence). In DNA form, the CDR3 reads TGTGCCAGCAGCCAAGCGGGAGAGGCTTTCTTT. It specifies CASSQAGEAFF.

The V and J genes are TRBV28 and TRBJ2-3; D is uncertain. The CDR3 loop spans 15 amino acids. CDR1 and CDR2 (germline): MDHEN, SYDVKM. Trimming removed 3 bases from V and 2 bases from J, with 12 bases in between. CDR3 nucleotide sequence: TGTGCCAGCAGTTTCCCCCCCAGGTCCACAGATACGCAGTATTTT. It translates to CASSFPPRSTDTQYF.

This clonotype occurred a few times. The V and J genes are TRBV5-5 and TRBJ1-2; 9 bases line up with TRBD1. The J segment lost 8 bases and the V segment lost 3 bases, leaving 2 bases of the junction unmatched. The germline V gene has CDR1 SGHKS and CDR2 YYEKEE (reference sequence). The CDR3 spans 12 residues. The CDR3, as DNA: TGTGCCAGCAGCTCACAGGGGGCAGGCTACACCTTC. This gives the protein CASSSQGAGYTF.